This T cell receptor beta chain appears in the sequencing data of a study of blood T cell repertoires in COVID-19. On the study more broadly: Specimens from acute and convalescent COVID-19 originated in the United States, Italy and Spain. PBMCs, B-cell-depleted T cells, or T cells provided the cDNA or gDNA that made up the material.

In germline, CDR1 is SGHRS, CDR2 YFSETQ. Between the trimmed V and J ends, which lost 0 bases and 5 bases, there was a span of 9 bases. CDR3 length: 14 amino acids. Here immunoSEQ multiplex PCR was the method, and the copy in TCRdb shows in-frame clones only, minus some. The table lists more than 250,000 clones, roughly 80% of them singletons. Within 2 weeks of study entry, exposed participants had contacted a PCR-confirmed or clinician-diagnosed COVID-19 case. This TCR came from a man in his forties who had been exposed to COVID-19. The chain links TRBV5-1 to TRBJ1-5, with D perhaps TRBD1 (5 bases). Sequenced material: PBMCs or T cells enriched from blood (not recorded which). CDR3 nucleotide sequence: TGCGCCAGCAGCTTGGTTGGGGGGTATCAGCCCCAGCATTTT. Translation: CASSLVGGYQPQHF.